This TCR beta chain was sequenced for a study of beta chain features in type 1 diabetes. Of the isolated RNA, all was reverse transcribed, and so the sequenced material was expressed TCRB transcripts. Clones were read by immunoSEQ multiplex PCR, and TCRdb kept only the in-frame ones, dropping some. The sample lists about 270,000 clones; roughly an eighth were seen once. Findings and caveats of the study: Equally in patients and controls, PCR might preferentially amplify shorter templates. The study found moderately but significantly shorter TCRB CDR3s in all four CD4+ subsets of Type 1 diabetes patients. Individuals with type 1 diabetes displayed fewer insertions and more deletions at VDJ junctions.

The CDR3 covers 14 residues. Germline loops: CDR1 MGHRA, CDR2 YSYEKL. V lost 0 bases, J lost 9 bases, and 12 bases lay in between. This clone was found a few times. Its antigen is not identified. The specimen was naive CD4+ T cells from blood. The chain couples TRBV4-1 to TRBJ1-5; D gene ambiguous. This clonotype was sampled from a young man with type 1 diabetes. CDR3 residues: CASSQERGRGPQHF. As DNA, the CDR3 is TGCGCCAGCAGCCAAGAACGAGGGCGAGGGCCCCAGCATTTT.